These 17 T cell receptor beta chains were sequenced from one sample in a study of shared clonotypes between healthy human individuals (TCRdb year 2020). CD8 naive samples consisted of CD45RO-negative cells that were positively selected for CCR7, yielding a CD45RA+CCR7+ population without TemRA cells. The receptor library was made with the immunoSEQ multiplex PCR assay. TCRdb obtained this table from immuneACCESS and retained in-frame rearrangements with V and J assigned. These tables miss some clones; where compared with another copy, unresolved V genes account for less than half of the shortfall, and the remainder is unexplained. For this sample the table gives about 2 million clones, of which about 95% were detected only once. The ten most abundant clones make up about 1.1% of the sample. The sequenced sample was naive CD8+ T cells sorted from blood. The cell subset or site label, as the study defines it: CD45RA+CCR7+. The receptors originated from a man aged 18 to 30 in good health.

CDR3 sequence reads: CASSTGLAGGSSYNEQFF. In DNA, the CDR3 is TGTGCCAGCAGCACGGGACTAGCGGGGGGGTCGTCCTACAATGAGCAGTTCTTC. The chain is built from TRBV7-2 and TRBJ2-1; 16 bases line up with TRBD2. The V gene's germline CDR1 is SGHTA and CDR2 FQGNSA. This CDR3 has 18 amino acids. V was clipped by 5 bases and J by 1 base; unmatched bases: 5.

V and J are TRBV7-9 and TRBJ2-2, with D perhaps assigned TRBD1 or TRBD2 (5 bases each). Germline V gives CDR1 SEHNR, CDR2 FQNEAQ (reference sequence). The ends were cut back, 4 bases at V and 1 base at J, with 22 bases in the middle. CDR3 length: 19 residues. The CDR3 reads CASSSPGAGQRQNTGELFF. CDR3 DNA: TGTGCCAGCAGCTCCCCCGGGGCAGGGCAGCGGCAGAACACCGGGGAGCTGTTTTTT.

The chain is built from TRBV5-1 and TRBJ2-5; 12 bases match TRBD2. J lost 4 bases, V lost 7 bases, and 11 bases had no gene match. The CDR3 loop spans 16 amino acids. Per the germline V gene, CDR1 is SGHRS and CDR2 is YFSETQ. The CDR3 DNA follows: TGCGCCAGCGCATTTCTAGCGGGGGGGCTTCGAGAGACCCAGTACTTC. Its translation is CASAFLAGGLRETQYF.

Concerning this clone: Other DNA sequences in the sample encode the same CDR3. This chain links TRBV2 with TRBJ2-7, with 15 bases fitting TRBD2. Trimming removed 3 bases from V and 4 bases from J; junction bases left unmatched: 4. The germline V gene encodes CDR1 SNHLY and CDR2 FYNNEI. The CDR3 consists of 16 residues. CDR3 in DNA: TGTGCCAGCAGTGAGGGACTAGCGGGAGGCGTATACGAGCAGTACTTC. Its translation: CASSEGLAGGVYEQYF.

In DNA form, the CDR3 reads TGTGCCAGCAGTGAGGCTCTAAGGGGAATTGGCTACACCTTC. Its translation is CASSEALRGIGYTF. The J gene is TRBJ1-2, the V gene TRBV6-1, with a possible D match to TRBD1 (5 bases). The germline V and J ends were trimmed by 3 bases and 7 bases, with 15 bases remaining between them. The CDR3 sequence is 14 residues long. Germline V lookup: CDR1 MNHNS, CDR2 SASEGT.

J is TRBJ1-2 and V is TRBV5-5; perhaps TRBD1 as D (6 bases). CDR1 and CDR2 (germline): SGHKS, YYEKEE (reference sequence). This CDR3 is built from 15 residues. V lost 6 bases to trimming and J lost 4 bases, with 19 bases between them. The CDR3 spells CASTFTSGGPYGYTF. The CDR3 DNA reads as TGTGCCAGCACTTTTACCTCGGGGGGCCCCTATGGCTACACCTTC. The full variable domain, completed using reference TRBV5-5 and TRBJ1-2, is DAGVTQSPTHLIKTRGQQVTLRCSPISGHKSVSWYQQVLGQGPQFIFQYYEKEERGRGNFPDRFSARQFPNYSSELNVNALLLGDSALYLCASTFTSGGPYGYTFGSGTRLTVV.

The V and J genes are TRBV15 and TRBJ2-7, with TRBD2 as a possible D gene (5 bases). This CDR3 has 14 residues. With 4 bases removed from V and 4 bases from J, the gap between germline ends came to 14 bases. Looked up from germline, CDR1 is LNHNV and CDR2 is YYDKDF (reference sequence). The CDR3 loop reads CATSTLSSGYEQYF. CDR3 sequence (DNA): TGTGCCACCAGCACTTTATCCTCGGGGTACGAGCAGTACTTC.

The rearrangement links TRBV6-5 to TRBJ2-3; 9 positions agree with TRBD2. J was trimmed by 3 bases and V by 2 bases; bases with no gene match: 3. The CDR3 totals 15 residues. CDR1 and CDR2 from the germline V gene are MNHEY and SVGAGI. The CDR3: CASSYTAGGTDTQYF. Here the CDR3 DNA reads TGTGCCAGCAGTTACACGGCGGGAGGGACAGATACGCAGTATTTT.

This clone was counted between two and nine times. Additional DNA sequences in this sample encode the identical CDR3. The chain is built from TRBV4-1 and TRBJ1-6; D not resolved. The CDR3 is 15 amino acids. The germline gives CDR1 MGHRA, CDR2 YSYEKL. V dropped 3 bases and J dropped 0 bases, with 6 bases sitting between them. CDR3: CASSQGSSYNSPLHF. DNA of the CDR3: TGCGCCAGCAGCCAGGGAAGCTCCTATAATTCACCCCTCCACTTT.

This clone was picked up a small number of times. This chain uses TRBV6-1 with TRBJ1-6, with D hard to call. The V end was cut by 2 bases, the J end by 7 bases, with 0 bases between. Germline values: CDR1 MNHNS, CDR2 SASEGT. CDR3 size: 11 residues. This CDR3 is CASSENSPLHF. Here the CDR3 DNA reads TGTGCCAGCAGTGAAAATTCACCCCTCCACTTT.

This clone was found once. Distinct nucleotide sequences in the sample also encode this CDR3. V and J are TRBV28 and TRBJ1-5; TRBD1 might be the D (5 bases). Between the trimmed V and J ends, which lost 6 bases and 0 bases, there was a span of 12 bases. The germline V gene has CDR1 MDHEN and CDR2 SYDVKM. The CDR3 contains 15 residues. CDR3 amino acids: CASSWGGVSNQPQHF. As DNA, the CDR3 is TGTGCCAGCAGCTGGGGGGGGGTTAGCAATCAGCCCCAGCATTTT.

V is TRBV28 and J is TRBJ2-7; 7 bases are a match to TRBD2. The J segment lost 2 bases and the V segment lost 8 bases, leaving 6 bases of the junction unmatched. The CDR3 length is 13 residues. Germline V gene sequence: CDR1 MDHEN, CDR2 SYDVKM. CDR3 nucleotides: TGTGCCAGCCTCTCAGGGAGGGCCTACGAGCAGTACTTC. As protein: CASLSGRAYEQYF.

This chain uses TRBV4-1 with TRBJ2-7; perhaps TRBD1 as D (5 bases). Trimming took off 4 bases at V and 1 base at J, with 14 bases between the two ends. This CDR3 contains 15 residues. From germline, CDR1 is MGHRA and CDR2 YSYEKL. CDR3 protein: CASSLRTLNSYEQYF. The CDR3 DNA follows: TGCGCCAGCAGCCTCCGGACATTAAATTCCTACGAGCAGTACTTC.

This clone was observed once. This chain uses TRBV6-1 with TRBJ1-6; D is perhaps TRBD1 (5 bases). The V and J ends lost 1 base and 11 bases respectively, with 12 bases between them. Germline CDR1 is MNHNS and CDR2 is SASEGT. The CDR3 spans 14 residues. CDR3 bases: TGTGCCAGCAGTGAAGGGGGGAAAGGGGCACCCCTCCACTTT. Protein sequence: CASSEGGKGAPLHF.

This clone appeared a single time. The genes are TRBV13 and TRBJ2-3, with 11 bases lining up with TRBD2. Germline CDR1 PRHDT, CDR2 FYEKMQ (reference sequence). This CDR3 has 16 residues. V was pared by 3 bases and J by 2 bases, with 4 bases of the junction left unmatched. The CDR3 DNA reads TGTGCCAGCAGCTTCGGGACTAGCGGAAACACAGATACGCAGTATTTT. This translates into CASSFGTSGNTDTQYF.

With respect to this clone: The sample holds other DNA sequences that translate to the same CDR3. The rearrangement uses TRBV9 and TRBJ1-2; D not certain. The CDR3 spans 11 residues. Germline V CDR1 and CDR2: SGDLS, YYNGEE. With 3 bases removed from V and 4 bases from J, the gap between germline ends came to 4 bases. CDR3 in amino acids: CASSDSYGYTF. The DNA for the CDR3 is TGTGCCAGCAGCGATTCCTATGGCTACACCTTC.

The CDR3 region is CASSLGPGEGIFSYEQYF. As DNA, the CDR3 is TGTGCCAGCAGCTTGGGCCCCGGCGAGGGGATTTTCAGCTACGAGCAGTACTTC. The J gene is TRBJ2-7, the V gene TRBV5-4, with D tentatively TRBD1 or TRBD2 (5 bases each). There are 18 residues in the CDR3. The germline V gene has CDR1 SGHNT and CDR2 YYREEE (reference sequence). The V end was cut by 0 bases, the J end by 3 bases, with 22 bases between.